The next 27 T cell receptor beta chains were all read from a single sample in a study of blood T cells in healthy people across ages. Combining a sample-barcoded 5' primer with a J-beta primer mix, a second PCR ran for roughly 6 to 11 cycles. Using its own MiXCR run on the 5' RACE reads, TCRdb lists one record per CDR3 protein. This table has 920,000 or so distinct CDR3 sequences, 40% to 45% appearing once. Sequenced material: blood. The source is a woman in her fifties or sixties in good health.

The CDR3, as DNA: TGTGCCAGTACAAGACAGGGGGCGATTGGCTACACCTTC. The encoded protein is CASTRQGAIGYTF. This chain connects TRBV28 to TRBJ1-2, with 10 nucleotides matching TRBD1. CDR3 length: 13 residues. V lost 9 bases to trimming and J lost 7 bases; unmatched junction nucleotides: 8. Germline CDR1 reads MDHEN; CDR2 reads SYDVKM.

V and J are TRBV14 and TRBJ1-2; D gene ambiguous. The V end lost 1 base, the J end lost 1 base, and 10 bases lay between the germline ends. Germline CDR1 and CDR2: SGHDN and FVKESK. This CDR3 is built from 15 residues. DNA of the CDR3: TGTGCCAGCAGCCAAGTCCGCTGGAGTAACTATGGCTACACCTTC. Residues: CASSQVRWSNYGYTF.

V is TRBV5-1 and J is TRBJ2-1; the D gene could be TRBD1 or TRBD2 (5 bases each). Germline lookup yields CDR1 SGHRS and CDR2 YFSETQ. V was clipped by 2 bases and J by 6 bases, with 15 bases between them. This CDR3 has 15 residues. The CDR3 DNA reads as TGCGCCAGCAGCTTTGGCCCGGGGCGGACCAATGAGCAGTTCTTC. It translates to CASSFGPGRTNEQFF. The full variable domain, in which reference TRBV5-1 and TRBJ2-1 provide the parts outside the CDR3, is KAGVTQTPRYLIKTRGQQVTLSCSPISGHRSVSWYQQTPGQGLQFLFEYFSETQRNKGNFPGRFSGRQFSNSRSEMNVSTLELGDSALYLCASSFGPGRTNEQFFGPGTRLTVL.

Many counts were recorded for this clonotype. In DNA, the CDR3 is TGTGCCAGCAGCCTCGGGACAGGGAATAATTCACCCCTCCACTTT. It encodes CASSLGTGNNSPLHF. V usage is TRBV7-3 and J usage is TRBJ1-6; 9 bases are a match to TRBD1. CDR1 and CDR2 (germline): SGHTA, FQGTGA. CDR3 size: 15 residues. The V gene end was trimmed by 5 bases and the J gene end by 5 bases; junction bases not matched to a gene: 4.

The chain links TRBV29-1 to TRBJ2-5; D gene unclear. Trimming shortened V by 8 bases and J by 11 bases, and 18 bases separated the two germline ends. Germline CDR1 reads SQVTM; CDR2 reads ANQGSEA. This CDR3 has 11 amino acids. This CDR3 is CSPSVFNEQYF. The CDR3 DNA is TGCAGCCCCAGCGTGTTCAATGAGCAGTACTTC. The full variable domain, in which reference TRBV29-1 and TRBJ2-5 provide the parts outside the CDR3, is SAVISQKPSRDICQRGTSLTIQCQVDSQVTMMFWYRQQPGQSLTLIATANQGSEATYESGFVIDKFPISRPNLTFSTLTVSNMSPEDSSIYLCSPSVFNEQYFGPGTRLLVL.

V is TRBV10-3 and J is TRBJ2-3, with a weak D call TRBD1 (5 bases). CDR1 is ENHRY, CDR2 SYGVKD, per germline. There are 15 residues in the CDR3. Trimming removed 6 bases from V and 6 bases from J, with 19 bases in between. CDR3 sequence reads: CAISGTGQGSDTQYF. CDR3 nucleotides: TGTGCCATCAGCGGTACGGGCCAGGGTTCGGATACGCAGTATTTT.

This clonotype was picked up a small number of times. The chain links TRBV27 to TRBJ2-1; 11 bases are a match to TRBD2. Germline V gene sequence: CDR1 MNHEY, CDR2 SMNVEV (reference sequence). This CDR3 has 16 amino acids. Trimming cost V 2 bases and J 5 bases; bases outside gene matches: 5. The CDR3 spells CASSLRLAGGHNEQFF. The CDR3, as DNA: TGTGCCAGCAGTTTAAGGCTAGCGGGAGGCCACAATGAGCAGTTCTTC.

This chain connects TRBV5-5 to TRBJ2-7, with TRBD2 matching 9 bases. The junction had 6 bases not matched to a gene; V was cut back by 4 bases and J by 1 base. In germline, CDR1 is SGHKS, CDR2 YYEKEE (reference sequence). The CDR3 is 15 amino acids. CDR3 sequence (DNA): TGTGCCAGCAGCCGCGGGGGGGCCTTATCCTACGAGCAGTACTTC. Its protein is CASSRGGALSYEQYF.

This chain uses TRBV20-1 with TRBJ2-5; D is undetermined. Germline-derived CDR1 and CDR2 are DFQATT and SNEGSKA (reference sequence). CDR3 length: 11 amino acids. V lost 3 bases and J 11 bases, leaving 13 bases between the germline ends. CDR3 nucleotide sequence: TGCAGTGCTAGCTCGCACAATGAGCAGTACTTC. Protein product: CSASSHNEQYF.

This sequence joins TRBV20-1 and TRBJ2-1, with 10 bases identical to TRBD2. This CDR3 region has 18 residues. Unmatched junction bases numbered 9, after V lost 0 bases and J lost 1 base. Germline CDR1 and CDR2: DFQATT and SNEGSKA (reference sequence). CDR3 DNA sequence: TGCAGTGCTAGAGATCGGCGGTTAGCGGGAGGATCCTACAATGAGCAGTTCTTC. Its protein product is CSARDRRLAGGSYNEQFF.

This chain uses TRBV12-3 or TRBV12-4 with TRBJ1-5; 7 nucleotides align to TRBD1. The CDR3 is 16 amino acids. Trimming cost V 6 bases and J 2 bases; bases outside gene matches: 10. DNA for the CDR3: TGTGCCAGCAGCCAGGGGGGGGTCCGGGGCAATCAGCCCCAGCATTTT. It translates to CASSQGGVRGNQPQHF.

This clonotype has a count of ten or more. V usage is TRBV5-1 and J usage is TRBJ2-5, with a possible D match to TRBD1 (5 bases). Deletions cut 0 bases from V and 2 bases from J, with 11 bases between. This CDR3 comprises 15 residues. The germline gives CDR1 SGHRS, CDR2 YFSETQ. The CDR3 bases are TGCGCCAGCAGCTTGGCATCAGGGTGGCAAGAGACCCAGTACTTC. Encoded protein: CASSLASGWQETQYF.

This chain links TRBV28 with TRBJ1-2; maybe TRBD1 (6 bases). Germline lookup yields CDR1 MDHEN and CDR2 SYDVKM. This CDR3 is built from 15 residues. V was clipped by 2 bases and J by 1 base, with 11 bases between them. Written as DNA, the CDR3 is TGTGCCAGCAGTTTACAGGGGACTGGTAACTATGGCTACACCTTC. This gives the protein CASSLQGTGNYGYTF.

This clonotype appeared a few times. This chain joins TRBV20-1 and TRBJ2-7; 11 positions match TRBD2. Germline-derived CDR1 and CDR2 are DFQATT and SNEGSKA (reference sequence). The CDR3 extends over 13 amino acids. V dropped 5 bases and J dropped 3; count of bases not matched to a gene: 3. The CDR3 sequence: CSAAGLAGYEQYF. DNA for the CDR3: TGCAGTGCTGCAGGACTAGCGGGCTACGAGCAGTACTTC.

Only a few counts were recorded for this clonotype. The CDR3 here is CASTMAGTGYDTQYF. CDR3 nucleotide sequence: TGTGCCAGCACCATGGCCGGGACAGGGTATGATACGCAGTATTTT. The V gene is TRBV12-3 or TRBV12-4, the J gene TRBJ2-3; the match to TRBD1 covers 9 bases. The trim removed 7 bases at V and 6 bases at J, leaving 11 bases unmatched. The CDR3 covers 15 residues.

The chain is built from TRBV29-1 and TRBJ2-3; 7 nucleotides match TRBD2. The CDR3 runs 14 residues. V was pared by 7 bases and J by 4 bases, with 11 bases of the junction left unmatched. Germline assignment: CDR1 SQVTM and CDR2 ANQGSEA. This chain's CDR3 is CSAGATREADTQYF. DNA of the CDR3: TGCAGCGCCGGGGCTACCCGGGAGGCAGATACGCAGTATTTT.

The chain is built from TRBV6-5 and TRBJ2-1; 7 nucleotides align to TRBD2. This CDR3 is built from 13 residues. The ends lost 6 bases at V and 7 bases at J; junction bases unmatched: 6. Germline V lookup: CDR1 MNHEY, CDR2 SVGAGI. CDR3 in amino acids: CASRTSRGNEQFF. The DNA of the CDR3 is TGTGCCAGCAGGACTAGCCGGGGGAATGAGCAGTTCTTC.

This chain joins TRBV29-1 and TRBJ2-2; TRBD2 might be the D (7 bases). Looked up from germline, CDR1 is SQVTM and CDR2 is ANQGSEA. Trimming cost V 7 bases and J 4 bases, with 13 bases left between them. The CDR3 runs 13 residues. The CDR3 nucleotides read TGCAGCGCGGGGGGCGCGGGCACCGGGGAGCTGTTTTTT. Protein product: CSAGGAGTGELFF.

This sequence joins TRBV5-1 and TRBJ2-7, with 8 bases that match TRBD1. This CDR3 spans 14 amino acids. Per germline, CDR1 SGHRS and CDR2 YFSETQ. V lost 4 bases and J lost 5; bases outside the gene matches: 8. DNA for the CDR3: TGCGCCAGCAGCACGATGACAGGGGCGGACGAGCAGTACTTC. Translated: CASSTMTGADEQYF. Using reference TRBV5-1 and TRBJ2-7 for the parts outside the CDR3, the full variable domain is KAGVTQTPRYLIKTRGQQVTLSCSPISGHRSVSWYQQTPGQGLQFLFEYFSETQRNKGNFPGRFSGRQFSNSRSEMNVSTLELGDSALYLCASSTMTGADEQYFGPGTRLTVT.

With respect to this clonotype: The junction does not match germline at one end; this may be a read error. The J gene is TRBJ1-2, the V gene TRBV5-1, with D perhaps TRBD1 (6 bases). The CDR3 loop spans 13 amino acids. Looked up from germline, CDR1 is SGHRS and CDR2 is YFSETQ. CDR3 region: CASKDWGARGYIF. The DNA for the CDR3 is TGCGCCAGCAAGGACTGGGGGGCTAGAGGCTACATCTTC.

This chain uses TRBV6-6 with TRBJ2-3; D may be TRBD1 or TRBD2 (5 bases each). The germline V and J ends were trimmed by 8 bases and 4 bases, with 16 bases remaining between them. Per germline, CDR1 MNHNY and CDR2 SVGAGI (reference sequence). This CDR3 is 14 amino acids long. The DNA of the CDR3 is TGTGCCAGCGCCCGGGGCGAGGTAGCAGATACGCAGTATTTT. Its protein product is CASARGEVADTQYF.

This chain links TRBV28 with TRBJ1-4; 9 bases agree with TRBD1. Germline V CDR1 and CDR2: MDHEN, SYDVKM. With 7 bases clipped from V and 8 bases from J, the junction kept 8 bases outside the gene matches. The CDR3 is 14 amino acids. The CDR3 DNA reads TGTGCCAGCACCTGGGGGACAGGGACGGAAAAACTGTTTTTT. Translating it yields CASTWGTGTEKLFF.

This clonotype showed up just a few times. This sequence joins TRBV24-1 and TRBJ2-1; D possibly corresponds to TRBD2 (6 bases). Trimming removed 5 bases at V and 5 bases at J, with 6 bases between. The CDR3 has 12 amino acids. CDR1 is KGHDR and CDR2 is SFDVKD in the germline V gene. The CDR3 bases are TGTGCCACCAGTGGCGGGAACAATGAGCAGTTCTTC. This sequence encodes CATSGGNNEQFF.

The rearrangement links TRBV6-1 to TRBJ2-7; TRBD1 matches at 9 bases. J was trimmed by 4 bases and V by 0 bases; bases with no gene match: 10. CDR1 is MNHNS and CDR2 is SASEGT in the germline V gene. The CDR3 is 17 amino acids. The CDR3 loop reads CASSEAPGTGLAYEQYF. The CDR3 DNA follows: TGTGCCAGCAGTGAAGCCCCGGGGACAGGGTTAGCTTACGAGCAGTACTTC.

The table lists this clonotype with a count of one. The J gene is TRBJ2-4, the V gene TRBV6-1; no definite D call. The closer fit of TRBJ2-7 to the DNA end suggests the J call may be wrong. Germline V CDR1 and CDR2: MNHNS, SASEGT. CDR3 length equals 14 residues. For the CDR3, the DNA is TGTGCCAGCAGTACTTATCTGGGGAACTACGAGCAGTACTTC. It codes for CASSTYLGNYEQYF.

This clonotype was observed at least ten times. The chain recombines TRBV27 with TRBJ1-2, with a possible D match to TRBD1 (6 bases). Germline CDR1 MNHEY, CDR2 SMNVEV (reference sequence). Deletions cut 3 bases from V and 10 bases from J, with 21 bases between. CDR3 length equals 15 residues. The CDR3 here is CASSFKARAGDNYTF. CDR3 nucleotide sequence: TGTGCCAGCAGTTTTAAGGCCAGGGCAGGGGACAACTACACCTTC.

As regards this clonotype: An end of the junction does not agree with germline; a read error may underlie this. The chain uses TRBV11-2 and TRBJ2-7, with 8 nucleotides matching TRBD2. Germline V gene data show CDR1 as SGHAT and CDR2 as FQNNGV. The CDR3 totals 16 residues. CDR3 sequence (DNA): TGTGCCAGCAGCTCCCTAAAGGGACTAGGAATCTACGTGCAGTACTTC. Its translation: CASSSLKGLGIYVQYF.